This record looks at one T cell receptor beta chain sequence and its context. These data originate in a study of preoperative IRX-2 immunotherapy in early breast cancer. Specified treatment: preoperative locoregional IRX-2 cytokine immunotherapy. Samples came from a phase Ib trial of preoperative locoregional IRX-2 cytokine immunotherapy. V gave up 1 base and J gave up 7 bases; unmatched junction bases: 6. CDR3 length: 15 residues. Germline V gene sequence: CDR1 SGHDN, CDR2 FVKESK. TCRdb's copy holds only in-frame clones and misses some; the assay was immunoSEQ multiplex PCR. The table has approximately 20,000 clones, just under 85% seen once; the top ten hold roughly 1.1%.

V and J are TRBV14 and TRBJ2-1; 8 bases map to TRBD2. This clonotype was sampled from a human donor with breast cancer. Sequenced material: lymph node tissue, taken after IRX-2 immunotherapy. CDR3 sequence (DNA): TGTGCCAGCAGCCAAGCGGGGGGGCCCATTAATGAGCAGTTCTTC. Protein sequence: CASSQAGGPINEQFF.